Included here is one T cell receptor beta chain sequence, with context. These data come from a study of blood T cells in healthy people across ages. The CDR3 loop spans 13 amino acids. CDR1 and CDR2 from the germline V gene are GTSNPN and SVGIG (reference sequence). V gave up 4 bases and J gave up 4 bases, with 11 bases separating them. Next came a second PCR, run for about 6 to 12 cycles, which used a sample-barcoded 5' primer along with a J-beta primer mix. Via MiXCR, TCRdb re-called the 5' RACE reads, giving one row per CDR3 protein. In the table there are about 1.6 million distinct CDR3 sequences, 30% to 35% of which are singletons.

The TCR comes from a woman in her 30s in good health. What was sequenced was blood. The V call is TRBV30, the J call TRBJ1-3; D is perhaps TRBD1 (6 bases). CDR3 protein: CAWIGTPGNTIYF. The CDR3 nucleotides are TGTGCCTGGATCGGGACACCCGGAAACACCATATATTTT.